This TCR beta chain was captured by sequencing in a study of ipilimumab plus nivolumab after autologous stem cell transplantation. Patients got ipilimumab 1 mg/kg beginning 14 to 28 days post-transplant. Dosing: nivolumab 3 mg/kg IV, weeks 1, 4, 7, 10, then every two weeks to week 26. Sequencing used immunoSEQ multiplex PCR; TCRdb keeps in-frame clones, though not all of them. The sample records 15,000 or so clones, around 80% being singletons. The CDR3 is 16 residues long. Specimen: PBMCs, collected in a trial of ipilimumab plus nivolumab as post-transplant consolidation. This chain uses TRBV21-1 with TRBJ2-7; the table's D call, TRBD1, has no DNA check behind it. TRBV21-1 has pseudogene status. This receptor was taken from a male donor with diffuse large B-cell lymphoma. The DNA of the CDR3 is TGTGCCAGCAGCAAATTGGGACACTTCCCATGGTCCGAGCAGTACTTC. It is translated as CASSKLGHFPWSEQYF.